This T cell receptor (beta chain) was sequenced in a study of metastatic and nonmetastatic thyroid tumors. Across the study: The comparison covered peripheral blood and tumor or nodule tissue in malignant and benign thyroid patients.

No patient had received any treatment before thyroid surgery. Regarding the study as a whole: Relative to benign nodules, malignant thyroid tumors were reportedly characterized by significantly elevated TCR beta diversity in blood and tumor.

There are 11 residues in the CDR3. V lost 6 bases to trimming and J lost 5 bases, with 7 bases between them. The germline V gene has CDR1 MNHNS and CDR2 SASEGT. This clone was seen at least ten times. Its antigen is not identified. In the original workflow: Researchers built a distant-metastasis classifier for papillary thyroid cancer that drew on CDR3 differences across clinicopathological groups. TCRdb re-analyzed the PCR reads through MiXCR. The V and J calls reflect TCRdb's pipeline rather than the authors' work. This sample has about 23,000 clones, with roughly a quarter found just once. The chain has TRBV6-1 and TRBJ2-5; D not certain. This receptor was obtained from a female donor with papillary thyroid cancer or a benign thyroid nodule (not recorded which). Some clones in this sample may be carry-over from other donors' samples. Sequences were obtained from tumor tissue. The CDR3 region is CASRPSETQYF. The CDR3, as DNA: TGTGCCAGCAGGCCCTCTGAGACCCAGTACTTC.